The entry below describes one TCR beta chain. Antigen specificity is unknown. The entry originates in a study of graft-versus-host responses after intestinal transplantation. Turning to the study itself: Anti-thymocyte globulin induction, then tacrolimus and steroids for two to four years, went to all recipients.

V was pared by 7 bases and J by 6 bases, with 9 bases of the junction left unmatched. CDR1 and CDR2 (germline): MDHEN, SYDVKM. This CDR3 has 14 amino acids. Study-level results: High graft-versus-host to host-versus-graft clonal ratios were seen in allografts of patients with graft-donor T cell macrochimerism. Among circulating GvH clones, peak levels were associated with early post-transplant declines in HvG clones.

The repertoire was sequenced with immunoSEQ multiplex PCR; TCRdb's copy has only in-frame clones and lacks some. The sample lists 7,000 to 8,500 clones, roughly two thirds seen once, with around 5.5% in the top ten. Intraepithelial and lamina propria lymphocytes were freed from processed graft tissue. This receptor was obtained from a human patient who received an intestinal transplant, so some T cells may come from the graft donor. This sequence joins TRBV28 and TRBJ1-2; 9 bases map to TRBD1. The sample here was ileum tissue, taken approximately 55 days after transplant. CDR3 nucleotides: TGTGCCAGCATTAGACCGGGGGACAGGGATGGCTACACCTTC. Translating it yields CASIRPGDRDGYTF.